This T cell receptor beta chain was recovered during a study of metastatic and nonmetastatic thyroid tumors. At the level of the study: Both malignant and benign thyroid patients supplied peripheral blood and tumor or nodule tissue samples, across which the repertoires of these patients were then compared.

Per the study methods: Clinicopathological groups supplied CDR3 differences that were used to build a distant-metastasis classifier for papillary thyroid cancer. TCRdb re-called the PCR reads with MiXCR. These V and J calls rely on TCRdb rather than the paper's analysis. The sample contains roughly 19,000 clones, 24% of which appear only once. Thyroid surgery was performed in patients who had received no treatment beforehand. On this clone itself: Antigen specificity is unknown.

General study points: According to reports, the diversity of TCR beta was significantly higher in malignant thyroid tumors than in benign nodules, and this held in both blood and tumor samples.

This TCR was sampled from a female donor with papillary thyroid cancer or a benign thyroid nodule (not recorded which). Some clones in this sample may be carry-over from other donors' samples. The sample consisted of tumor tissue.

The chain's CDR3 is CASSELAGGNTGELFF. CDR3 nucleotide sequence: TGTGCCAGCAGTGAACTAGCGGGAGGGAACACCGGGGAGCTGTTTTTT. This sequence joins TRBV6-4 and TRBJ2-2, with 12 bases that match TRBD2. From germline, CDR1 is MRHNA and CDR2 SNTAGT. This CDR3 is 16 amino acids long. V shed 3 bases, J shed 1 base, and the junction held 0 bases outside the gene matches.